One and the same sample provided the 8 T cell receptor beta chains below, sequenced in a study of shared clonotypes between healthy human individuals (dated by TCRdb to the early 2020s). The protocol used for the library was the immunoSEQ multiplex PCR assay. In TCRdb, the immuneACCESS table is reduced to in-frame sequences with V and J assigned. These tables do not hold every clone; where another copy was compared, an unresolved V gene accounts for under half, and the others remain unexplained. This sample is represented by a few million clones; approximately 94% of them were singletons. The top ten clones comprise roughly 0.13% of the sample. The source material was naive CD4+ T cells sorted from blood. The cell subset or site label of this sample denotes: CD45RA+ positively selected. These receptors all come from a man aged 18 to 35 in good health.

CDR3 protein: CAWNPAGVGNTIYF. CDR3 bases: TGTGCCTGGAATCCCGCTGGGGTGGGGAACACCATATATTTT. This chain uses TRBV30 with TRBJ1-3; D ambiguous. The germline gives CDR1 GTSNPN, CDR2 SVGIG (reference sequence). The V end lost 4 bases, the J end lost 7 bases, and 17 bases lay between the germline ends. The CDR3 has 14 amino acids.

In regard to this clone: One junction end does not reproduce the germline sequence, and a read error may be involved. The chain is built from TRBV13 and TRBJ2-2; 10 bases are shared with TRBD2. The germline gives CDR1 PRHDT, CDR2 FYEKMQ (reference sequence). This CDR3 is 17 amino acids long. This CDR3 reads CASTLGSGRVNTGELFF. DNA for the CDR3: TGTGCCAGCACCTTAGGAAGCGGGAGGGTCAACACCGGGGAGCTGTTTTTT.

The chain uses TRBV5-6 and TRBJ2-5; no definite D call. Germline V CDR1 and CDR2: SGHDT, YYEEEE. The ends were cut back, 1 base at V and 4 bases at J, with 8 bases in the middle. CDR3 length equals 13 residues. CDR3 nucleotides: TGTGCCAGCAGCTTGTTTGCAACAGAGACCCAGTACTTC. It codes for CASSLFATETQYF.

V is TRBV14 and J is TRBJ1-2; 8 nucleotides agree with TRBD1. The CDR3 contains 14 residues. Germline V lookup: CDR1 SGHDN, CDR2 FVKESK. V gave up 3 bases and J gave up 4 bases; unmatched junction bases: 4. Written as DNA, the CDR3 is TGTGCCAGCAGCCACCGGACAGGGACCTATGGCTACACCTTC. Protein sequence: CASSHRTGTYGYTF.

This chain connects TRBV5-1 to TRBJ2-3; the D gene is possibly TRBD2 (5 bases). In germline, CDR1 is SGHRS, CDR2 YFSETQ. The CDR3 totals 15 residues. Trimming took off 4 bases at V and 0 bases at J, with 12 bases between the two ends. CDR3 amino acids: CASSPGRGSTDTQYF. CDR3 sequence (DNA): TGCGCCAGCAGCCCAGGCCGGGGAAGCACAGATACGCAGTATTTT.

The chain links TRBV28 to TRBJ2-5, with D maybe TRBD2 (7 bases). The V gene lost 3 bases and the J gene lost 2 bases, with 13 bases spanning the gap. Germline V gives CDR1 MDHEN, CDR2 SYDVKM. The CDR3 length is 15 residues. The CDR3 DNA is TGTGCCAGCAGTTTGGGGAGGGGGATGCAAGAGACCCAGTACTTC. As protein: CASSLGRGMQETQYF. Drawing the rest from reference TRBV28 and TRBJ2-5, the complete variable domain is DVKVTQSSRYLVKRTGEKVFLECVQDMDHENMFWYRQDPGLGLRLIYFSYDVKMKEKGDIPEGYSVSREKKERFSLILESASTNQTSMYLCASSLGRGMQETQYFGPGTRLLVL.

The chain carries TRBV7-2 and TRBJ2-7, with 7 bases identical to TRBD1. V shed 5 bases, J shed 4 bases, and the junction held 11 bases outside the gene matches. The CDR3 spans 15 residues. Germline CDR1 reads SGHTA; CDR2 reads FQGNSA. Here the CDR3 DNA reads TGTGCCAGCAGCCTAAACAGGGGCTTGCGGTACGAGCAGTACTTC. Its protein is CASSLNRGLRYEQYF.

The chain couples TRBV5-4 to TRBJ2-5; 10 nucleotides match TRBD2. This CDR3 comprises 15 residues. The germline CDR1 and CDR2 sequences are SGHNT and YYREEE (reference sequence). Losses at the gene ends were 1 base for V and 1 base for J; bases not matched to a gene: 1. In DNA form, the CDR3 reads TGTGCCAGCAGCTTGAGCGGGGGGGCCCAAGAGACCCAGTACTTC. Residues: CASSLSGGAQETQYF.